This T cell receptor beta chain was sequenced in a study of shared clonotypes between healthy human individuals. Study-level results: Genetic and exposure-history diversity was limited by the small donor number.

The investigators split CD4+ cells into a CD45RA+ naive subset and a CD45RA-negative memory subset. About this clone itself: The antigen is undetermined.

Assay: immunoSEQ multiplex PCR; the TCRdb copy retains only in-frame clones and omits some. The sample has about 990,000 clones; more than 75% are singletons. This clonotype was obtained from a man in his late teens or twenties in good health. Some clones in this sample may be carry-over from other donors' samples. What was sequenced was memory CD4+ T cells from PBMCs. Stated subset: CD45RA-negative fraction.

The CDR3 bases are TGTGCCAGCAGCGTAGAGGCGACTAGCGGGAGAGGAGAGCAGTTCTTC. As protein: CASSVEATSGRGEQFF. This chain connects TRBV5-4 to TRBJ2-1; 12 bases map to TRBD2. Germline V CDR1 and CDR2: SGHNT, YYREEE (reference sequence). The CDR3 has 16 amino acids. The V segment lost 4 bases and the J segment 10 bases; nucleotides outside the gene matches: 12.